One sample yielded the 8 T cell receptor beta chains listed below, sequenced in a study of identical twins. TCRdb re-analysed the 5' RACE reads in MiXCR, keeping a single row per CDR3 protein. The sample has some 1,700,000 distinct CDR3 sequences, around 33% seen once; the top ten hold less than 0.35%. Specimen: cord blood. All receptors come from a newborn girl in good health.

This clonotype was detected a few times. This chain links TRBV12-3 or TRBV12-4 with TRBJ1-4; perhaps TRBD1 as D (5 bases). This CDR3 comprises 14 residues. The V end lost 2 bases, the J end lost 8 bases, and 12 bases lay between the germline ends. DNA for the CDR3: TGTGCCAGCAGTTTAAGCGGGGGACGGGAAAAACTGTTTTTT. Protein product: CASSLSGGREKLFF.

The genes are TRBV12-3 or TRBV12-4 and TRBJ1-1; D is unresolved. CDR3 length: 11 residues. Trimming took off 3 bases at V and 11 bases at J, with 10 bases between the two ends. The CDR3, as DNA: TGTGCCAGCAGTTTCTTAGGGTGGGCTTTCTTT. Protein: CASSFLGWAFF.

This clonotype showed up just a few times. The genes are TRBV29-1 and TRBJ2-7; possibly TRBD1 for D (6 bases). In germline, CDR1 is SQVTM, CDR2 ANQGSEA. The CDR3 is 15 residues long. V lost 1 base and J 3 bases, leaving 16 bases between the germline ends. CDR3 sequence reads: CSVEVPGQIGYEQYF. The CDR3 DNA sequence: TGCAGCGTTGAAGTACCGGGACAAATTGGCTACGAGCAGTACTTC.

The DNA of the CDR3 is TGTGCCATCGGGGGACGAGACTACGAGCAGTACTTC. This sequence encodes CAIGGRDYEQYF. The genes are TRBV10-3 and TRBJ2-7, with D perhaps given as TRBD1 or TRBD2 (5 bases each). V was shortened by 8 bases and J by 3 bases, with 11 bases between the two germline ends. Germline V gene lookup returns CDR1 ENHRY and CDR2 SYGVKD. CDR3 size: 12 residues.

This clonotype was picked up a small number of times. CDR3 in amino acids: CASSRPGAVQETQYF. The CDR3 nucleotides are TGTGCCAGCAGCCGCCCAGGGGCGGTTCAAGAGACCCAGTACTTC. This chain uses TRBV28 with TRBJ2-5; perhaps TRBD1 as D (6 bases). V dropped 6 bases and J dropped 2 bases, with 16 bases sitting between them. Germline CDR1 and CDR2: MDHEN and SYDVKM. The CDR3 totals 15 residues.

In its sample, this clonotype was seen a few times. This chain connects TRBV10-3 to TRBJ2-7; D is perhaps TRBD1 (6 bases). Germline V gives CDR1 ENHRY, CDR2 SYGVKD. This CDR3 region has 15 residues. V was cut by 0 bases and J by 4 bases, with 13 bases left in between. The CDR3 nucleotides are TGTGCCATCAGTGAGTCGTGGGGCAGGGGATACGAGCAGTACTTC. Translating gives CAISESWGRGYEQYF.

The chain has TRBV6-1 and TRBJ1-5; tentative D call: TRBD1 (5 bases). The CDR3 sequence is 14 residues long. V lost 4 bases, J lost 4 bases, and 11 bases lay in between. Germline V lookup: CDR1 MNHNS, CDR2 SASEGT. The CDR3 nucleotides read TGTGCCAGCAGTGTCCGAAGGGGTAATCAGCCCCAGCATTTT. Amino acids: CASSVRRGNQPQHF.

Only a few counts were recorded for this clonotype. The gene calls are TRBV7-2 and TRBJ2-7, with TRBD2 as a possible D gene (6 bases). Trimming removed 2 bases at V and 0 bases at J, with 11 bases between. This CDR3 region has 15 residues. Germline lookup yields CDR1 SGHTA and CDR2 FQGNSA. As DNA, the CDR3 is TGTGCCAGCAGCTTAATCGGAGGGCACTCCTACGAGCAGTACTTC. Translating gives CASSLIGGHSYEQYF.